This T cell receptor (beta chain) appears in the sequencing data of a study of regulatory T cells in long-lasting Graves disease. This clonotype has only a few counts. Being one base from a much bigger clone, this may be a read error. Time point indicated: newly diagnosed GD, antithyroid drugs for less than 3 months. The TCR library was made from RNA extracted from PBMCs. Relying on iRepertoire HTBI primers and Arm-PCR of CDR3 regions, the team built TCR beta libraries. TCRdb itself ran the multiplex PCR reads through MiXCR, one entry per CDR3 protein. The sample records approximately 350,000 distinct CDR3 sequences, 12% being singletons. The CDR3 has 15 amino acids. The trim removed 3 bases at V and 0 bases at J, leaving 3 bases unmatched. Germline CDR1 is SNHLY and CDR2 is FYNNEI. This sample also appeared in a second study, on T cells in Graves' hyperthyroidism and ophthalmopathy.

The chain carries TRBV2 and TRBJ2-3; 7 bases match TRBD2. Sequencing was performed on peripheral blood mononuclear cells (PBMCs), taken at new diagnosis, from a patient treated with antithyroid drugs. The clonotype was recovered from a woman between 18 and 30 years old with Graves disease. The CDR3 is CASSEGGRSTDTQYF. CDR3 nucleotides: TGTGCCAGCAGTGAGGGAGGGAGAAGCACAGATACGCAGTATTTT.